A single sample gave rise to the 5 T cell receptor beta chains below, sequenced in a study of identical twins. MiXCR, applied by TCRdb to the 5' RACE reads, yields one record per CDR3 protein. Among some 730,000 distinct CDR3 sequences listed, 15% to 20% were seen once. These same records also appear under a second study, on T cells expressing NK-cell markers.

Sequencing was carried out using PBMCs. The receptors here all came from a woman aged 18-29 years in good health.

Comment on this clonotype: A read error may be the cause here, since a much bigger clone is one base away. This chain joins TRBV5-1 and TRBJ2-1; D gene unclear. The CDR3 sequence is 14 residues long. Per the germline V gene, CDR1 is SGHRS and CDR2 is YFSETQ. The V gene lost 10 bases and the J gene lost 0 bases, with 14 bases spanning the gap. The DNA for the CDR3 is TGCGCCTGCATGACCGATAGCTCCTACAATGAGCAGTTCTTC. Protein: CACMTDSSYNEQFF.

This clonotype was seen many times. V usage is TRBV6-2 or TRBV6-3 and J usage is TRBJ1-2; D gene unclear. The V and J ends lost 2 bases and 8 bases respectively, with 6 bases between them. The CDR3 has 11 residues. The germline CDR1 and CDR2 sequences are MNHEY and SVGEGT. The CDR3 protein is CASSYGVGYTF. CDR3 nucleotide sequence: TGTGCCAGCAGTTACGGTGTGGGCTACACCTTC.

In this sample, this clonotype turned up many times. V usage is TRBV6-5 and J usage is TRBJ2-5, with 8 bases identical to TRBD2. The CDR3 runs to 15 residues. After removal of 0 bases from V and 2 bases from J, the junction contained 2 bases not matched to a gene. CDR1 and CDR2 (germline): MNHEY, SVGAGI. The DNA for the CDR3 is TGTGCCAGCAGTTACTCGTCGGGGGGGCAAGAGACCCAGTACTTC. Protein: CASSYSSGGQETQYF.

CDR3 region: CASSDLAAGANVLTF. In DNA form, the CDR3 reads TGTGCCAGCAGTGACCTAGCGGCTGGGGCCAACGTCCTGACTTTC. V usage is TRBV12-3 or TRBV12-4 and J usage is TRBJ2-6; 7 bases fit TRBD2. Trimming cost V 5 bases and J 2 bases; bases outside gene matches: 3. This CDR3 comprises 15 residues.

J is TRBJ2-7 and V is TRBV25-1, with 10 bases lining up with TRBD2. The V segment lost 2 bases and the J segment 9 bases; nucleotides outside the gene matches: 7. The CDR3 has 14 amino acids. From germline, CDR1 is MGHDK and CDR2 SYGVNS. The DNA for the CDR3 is TGTGCCAGCAGTGAACGAGCGGGGGGGCCGCGGCAGTACTTC. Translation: CASSERAGGPRQYF.